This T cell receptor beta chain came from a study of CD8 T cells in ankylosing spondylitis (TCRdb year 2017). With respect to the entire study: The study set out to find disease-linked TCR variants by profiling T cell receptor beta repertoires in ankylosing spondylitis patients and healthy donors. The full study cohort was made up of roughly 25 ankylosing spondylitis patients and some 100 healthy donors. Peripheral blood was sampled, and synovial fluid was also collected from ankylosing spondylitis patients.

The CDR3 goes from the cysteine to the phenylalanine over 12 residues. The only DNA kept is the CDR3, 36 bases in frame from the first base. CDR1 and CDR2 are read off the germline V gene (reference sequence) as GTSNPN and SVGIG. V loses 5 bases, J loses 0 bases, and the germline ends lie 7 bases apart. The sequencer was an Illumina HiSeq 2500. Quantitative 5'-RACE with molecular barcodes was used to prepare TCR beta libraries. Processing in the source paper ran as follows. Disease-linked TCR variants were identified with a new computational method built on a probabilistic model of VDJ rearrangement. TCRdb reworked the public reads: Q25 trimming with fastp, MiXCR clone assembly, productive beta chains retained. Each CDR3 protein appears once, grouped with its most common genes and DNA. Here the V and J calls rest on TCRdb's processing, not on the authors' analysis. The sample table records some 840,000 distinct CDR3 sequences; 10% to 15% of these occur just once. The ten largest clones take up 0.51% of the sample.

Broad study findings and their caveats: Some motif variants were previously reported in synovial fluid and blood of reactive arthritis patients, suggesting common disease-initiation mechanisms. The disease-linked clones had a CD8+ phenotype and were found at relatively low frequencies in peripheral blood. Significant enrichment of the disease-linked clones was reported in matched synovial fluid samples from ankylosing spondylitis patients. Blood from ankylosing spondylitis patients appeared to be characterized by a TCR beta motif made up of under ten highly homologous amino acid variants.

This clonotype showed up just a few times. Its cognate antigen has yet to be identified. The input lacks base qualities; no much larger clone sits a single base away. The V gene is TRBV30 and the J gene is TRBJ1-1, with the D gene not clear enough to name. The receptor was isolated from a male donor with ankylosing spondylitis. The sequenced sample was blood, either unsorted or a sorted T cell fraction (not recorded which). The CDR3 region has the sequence CAWSLMNTEAFF. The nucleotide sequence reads TGTGCCTGGTCCCTCATGAACACTGAAGCTTTCTTT.